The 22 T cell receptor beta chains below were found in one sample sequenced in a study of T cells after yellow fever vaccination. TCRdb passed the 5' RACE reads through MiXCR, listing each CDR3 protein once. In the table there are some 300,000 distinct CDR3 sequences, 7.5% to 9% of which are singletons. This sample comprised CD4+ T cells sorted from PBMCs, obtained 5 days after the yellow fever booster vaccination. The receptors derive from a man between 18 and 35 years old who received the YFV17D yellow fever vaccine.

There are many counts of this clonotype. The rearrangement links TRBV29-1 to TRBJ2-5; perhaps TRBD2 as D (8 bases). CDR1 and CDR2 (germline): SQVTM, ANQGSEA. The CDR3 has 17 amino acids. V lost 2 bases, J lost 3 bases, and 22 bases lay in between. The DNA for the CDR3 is TGCAGCGTTGAACTCCAGGGGGGACTAGTCATGGAAGAGACCCAGTACTTC. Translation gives CSVELQGGLVMEETQYF.

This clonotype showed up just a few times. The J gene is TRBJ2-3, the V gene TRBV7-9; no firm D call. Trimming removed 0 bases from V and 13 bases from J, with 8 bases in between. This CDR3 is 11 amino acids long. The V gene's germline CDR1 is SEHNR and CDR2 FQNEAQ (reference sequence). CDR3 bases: TGTGCCAGCAGCTTAGCAGGCCCTAAGTATTTT. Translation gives CASSLAGPKYF.

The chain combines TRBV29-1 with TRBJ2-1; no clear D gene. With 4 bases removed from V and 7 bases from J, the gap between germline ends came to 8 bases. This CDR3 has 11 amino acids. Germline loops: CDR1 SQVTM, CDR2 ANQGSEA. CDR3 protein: CSVAGWNEQFF. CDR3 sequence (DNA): TGCAGCGTTGCTGGGTGGAATGAGCAGTTCTTC.

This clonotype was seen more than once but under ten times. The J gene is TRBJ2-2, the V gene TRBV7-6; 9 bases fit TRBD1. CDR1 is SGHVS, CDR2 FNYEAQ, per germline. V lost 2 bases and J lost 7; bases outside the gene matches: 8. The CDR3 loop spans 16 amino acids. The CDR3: CASSLSTGGEGGELFF. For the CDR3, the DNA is TGTGCCAGCAGCTTAAGTACAGGGGGCGAGGGCGGGGAGCTGTTTTTT.

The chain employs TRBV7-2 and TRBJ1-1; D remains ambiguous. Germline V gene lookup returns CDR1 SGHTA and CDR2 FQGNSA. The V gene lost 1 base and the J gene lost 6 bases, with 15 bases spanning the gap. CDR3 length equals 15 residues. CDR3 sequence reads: CASSLETVRSSEAFF. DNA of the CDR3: TGTGCCAGCAGCTTAGAGACGGTCAGGTCCTCTGAAGCTTTCTTT.

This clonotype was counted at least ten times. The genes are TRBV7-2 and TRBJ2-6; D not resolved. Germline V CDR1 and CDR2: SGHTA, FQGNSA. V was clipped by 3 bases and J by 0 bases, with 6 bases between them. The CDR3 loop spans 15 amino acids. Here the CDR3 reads CASSLYSSGANVLTF. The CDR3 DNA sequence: TGTGCCAGCAGCTTGTACAGCTCTGGGGCCAACGTCCTGACTTTC.

The CDR3 DNA follows: TGTGCCAGCAGCTCCCCGGGGGTAGTTGAGCAGTTCTTC. It yields the protein CASSSPGVVEQFF. This chain joins TRBV7-9 and TRBJ2-1, with D perhaps TRBD2 (6 bases). Between the trimmed V and J ends, which lost 4 bases and 9 bases, there was a span of 13 bases. This CDR3 has 13 amino acids. Germline values: CDR1 SEHNR, CDR2 FQNEAQ (reference sequence).

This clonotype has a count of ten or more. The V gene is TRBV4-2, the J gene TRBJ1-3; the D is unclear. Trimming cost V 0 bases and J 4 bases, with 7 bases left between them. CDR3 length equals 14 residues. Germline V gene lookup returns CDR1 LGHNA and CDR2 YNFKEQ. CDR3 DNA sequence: TGTGCCAGCAGCCAAGACGCAGCAGGAAACACCATATATTTT. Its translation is CASSQDAAGNTIYF.

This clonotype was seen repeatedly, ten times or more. The CDR3 protein is CASSLPTSGSQETQYF. The CDR3 DNA is TGTGCCAGCTCACTACCGACTAGCGGGTCCCAAGAGACCCAGTACTTC. The rearrangement uses TRBV18 and TRBJ2-5; 10 positions agree with TRBD2. V gave up 4 bases and J gave up 1 base; unmatched junction bases: 6. CDR1 is KGHSH, CDR2 LQKENI, per germline. The CDR3 covers 16 residues.

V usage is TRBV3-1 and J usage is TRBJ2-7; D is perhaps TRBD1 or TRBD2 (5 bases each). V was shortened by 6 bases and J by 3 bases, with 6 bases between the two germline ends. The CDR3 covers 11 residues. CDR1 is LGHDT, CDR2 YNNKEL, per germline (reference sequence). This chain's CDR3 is CASRGDYEQYF. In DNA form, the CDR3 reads TGTGCCAGCAGGGGGGACTACGAGCAGTACTTC.

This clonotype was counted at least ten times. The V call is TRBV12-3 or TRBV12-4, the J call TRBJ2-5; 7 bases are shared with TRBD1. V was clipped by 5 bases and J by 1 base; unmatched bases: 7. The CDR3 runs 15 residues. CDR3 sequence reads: CASSIRRDSQETQYF. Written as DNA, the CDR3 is TGTGCCAGCAGTATACGCCGGGACAGCCAAGAGACCCAGTACTTC.

In nucleotides, the CDR3 is TGTGCCAGCACCTTAGCGGGGGAGGGGACCCAGTACTTC. It specifies CASTLAGEGTQYF. The chain uses TRBV2 and TRBJ2-5; 9 bases match TRBD2. Germline V gene data show CDR1 as SNHLY and CDR2 as FYNNEI. V gave up 7 bases and J gave up 7 bases; unmatched junction bases: 7. The CDR3 covers 13 residues.

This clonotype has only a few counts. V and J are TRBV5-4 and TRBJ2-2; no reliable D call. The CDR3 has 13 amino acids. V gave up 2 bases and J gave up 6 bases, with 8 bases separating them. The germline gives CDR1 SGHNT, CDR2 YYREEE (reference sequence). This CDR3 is CASSFLKAGELFF. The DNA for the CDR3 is TGTGCCAGCAGCTTTCTCAAGGCCGGGGAGCTGTTTTTT.

The CDR3 DNA reads as TGCAGTGCCCAACCGGGGGGCCGCTCTGGCTACACCTTC. Translation: CSAQPGGRSGYTF. The genes are TRBV20-1 and TRBJ1-2, with a possible D match to TRBD1 (6 bases). The ends were cut back, 6 bases at V and 7 bases at J, with 18 bases in the middle. This CDR3 contains 13 residues. Germline CDR1 DFQATT, CDR2 SNEGSKA (reference sequence).

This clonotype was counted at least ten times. The DNA for the CDR3 is TGTGCCAGCAGCCAAGCAGGGACGCGGTTCTTC. It encodes CASSQAGTRFF. The V and J genes are TRBV3-1 and TRBJ2-1; D possibly matches TRBD1 or TRBD2 (5 bases each). The germline V gene encodes CDR1 LGHDT and CDR2 YNNKEL (reference sequence). The CDR3 runs to 11 residues. Trimming took off 1 base at V and 15 bases at J, with 10 bases between the two ends.

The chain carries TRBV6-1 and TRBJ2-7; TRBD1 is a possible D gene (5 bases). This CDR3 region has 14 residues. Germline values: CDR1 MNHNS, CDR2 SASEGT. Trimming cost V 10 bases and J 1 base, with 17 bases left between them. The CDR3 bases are TGTGCCATCAGGGATACAGGATCGTCCTACGAGCAGTACTTC. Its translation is CAIRDTGSSYEQYF.

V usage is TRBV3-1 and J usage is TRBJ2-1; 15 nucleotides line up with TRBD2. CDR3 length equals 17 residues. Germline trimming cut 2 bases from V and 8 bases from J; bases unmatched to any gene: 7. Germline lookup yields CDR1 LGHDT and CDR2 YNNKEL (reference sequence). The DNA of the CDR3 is TGTGCCAGCAGCCAAAGCCTGGGACTAGCGGGGGGCGATGAGCAGTTCTTC. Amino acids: CASSQSLGLAGGDEQFF.

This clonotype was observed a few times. CDR3 amino acids: CASSQEVRGYTF. For the CDR3, the DNA is TGTGCCAGCAGTCAAGAAGTCCGTGGCTACACCTTC. V usage is TRBV2 and J usage is TRBJ1-2; no clear D gene. Trimming removed 5 bases from V and 7 bases from J, with 11 bases in between. The CDR3 totals 12 residues. CDR1 and CDR2 (germline): SNHLY, FYNNEI.

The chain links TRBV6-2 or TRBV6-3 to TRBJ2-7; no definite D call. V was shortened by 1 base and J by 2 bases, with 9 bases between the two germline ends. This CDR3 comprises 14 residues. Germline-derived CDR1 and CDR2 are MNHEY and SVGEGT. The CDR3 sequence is CASSYYEVTYEQYF. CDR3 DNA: TGTGCCAGCAGTTACTATGAGGTAACCTACGAGCAGTACTTC.

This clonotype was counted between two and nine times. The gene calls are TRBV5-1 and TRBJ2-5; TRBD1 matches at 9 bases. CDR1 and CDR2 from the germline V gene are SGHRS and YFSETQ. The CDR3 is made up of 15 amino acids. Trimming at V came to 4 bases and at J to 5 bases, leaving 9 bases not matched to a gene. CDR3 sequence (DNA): TGCGCCAGCAGCAACAGGGACAGGGAAACGGAGACCCAGTACTTC. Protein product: CASSNRDRETETQYF.

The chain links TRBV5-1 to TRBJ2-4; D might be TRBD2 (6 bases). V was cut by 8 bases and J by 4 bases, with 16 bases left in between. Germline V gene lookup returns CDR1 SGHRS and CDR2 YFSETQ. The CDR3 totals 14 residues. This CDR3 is CASRRFREKNIQYF. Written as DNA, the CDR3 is TGCGCCAGTCGAAGGTTTCGGGAGAAAAACATTCAGTACTTC. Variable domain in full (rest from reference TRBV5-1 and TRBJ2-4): KAGVTQTPRYLIKTRGQQVTLSCSPISGHRSVSWYQQTPGQGLQFLFEYFSETQRNKGNFPGRFSGRQFSNSRSEMNVSTLELGDSALYLCASRRFREKNIQYFGAGTRLSVL.

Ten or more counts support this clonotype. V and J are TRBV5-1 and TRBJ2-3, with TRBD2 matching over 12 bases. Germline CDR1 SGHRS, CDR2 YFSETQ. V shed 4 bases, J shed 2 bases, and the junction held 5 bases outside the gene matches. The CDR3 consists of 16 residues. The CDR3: CASSPTSGGPTDTQYF. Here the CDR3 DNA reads TGCGCCAGCAGCCCTACTAGCGGGGGGCCCACAGATACGCAGTATTTT.